Below are 21 T cell receptor beta chains sequenced from a single sample in a study of T cell responses to AZD1222 COVID-19 vaccine. Measured with immunoSEQ multiplex PCR; TCRdb has only the in-frame clones, and not every one. The repertoire holds about 140,000 clones, with around 90% as singletons. The starting material was peripheral blood, obtained 28 days after the second AZD1222 dose. The receptor set was obtained from an adult who received the AZD1222 COVID-19 vaccine.

This clone has only a few counts. The rearrangement links TRBV5-4 to TRBJ2-3; D gene ambiguous. V was pared by 2 bases and J by 2 bases, with 12 bases between. This CDR3 region has 15 residues. Germline V lookup: CDR1 SGHNT, CDR2 YYREEE (reference sequence). CDR3 sequence: CASSFSPQYTDTQYF. CDR3 nucleotides: TGTGCCAGCAGCTTTTCGCCCCAATACACAGATACGCAGTATTTT.

The chain combines TRBV7-9 with TRBJ2-2; the match to TRBD1 covers 9 bases. The germline gives CDR1 SEHNR, CDR2 FQNEAQ (reference sequence). The CDR3 sequence is 16 residues long. With 0 bases clipped from V and 6 bases from J, the junction kept 5 bases outside the gene matches. The CDR3 DNA is TGTGCCAGCAGCTTAGCCCGGACAGGGGTGGCCGGGGAGCTGTTTTTT. Translated, it gives CASSLARTGVAGELFF.

The chain joins TRBV3-1 (or the pseudogene TRBV3-2) to TRBJ2-5; D gene uncertain. CDR3 size: 15 residues. The V gene lost 1 base and the J gene lost 7 bases, with 16 bases spanning the gap. Germline V lookup: CDR1 LGHDT, CDR2 YNNKEL (reference sequence). CDR3 sequence (DNA): TGTGCCAGCAGCCAAGTGGGCGCTGGGCCCGGGACCCAGTACTTC. Encoded protein: CASSQVGAGPGTQYF.

J is TRBJ2-5 and V is TRBV5-1; no clear D. V was pared by 1 base and J by 5 bases, with 9 bases between. This CDR3 region has 13 residues. Germline V gene sequence: CDR1 SGHRS, CDR2 YFSETQ. The CDR3 DNA is TGCGCCAGCAGCTTGATCCCTACCGAGACCCAGTACTTC. It encodes CASSLIPTETQYF.

The chain joins TRBV6-1 to TRBJ1-3; TRBD1 might be the D (5 bases). Germline CDR1 is MNHNS and CDR2 is SASEGT. This CDR3 has 16 amino acids. With 4 bases removed from V and 0 bases from J, the gap between germline ends came to 13 bases. The CDR3 DNA reads as TGTGCCAGCAGTGCGGAGACAGCAATCTCTGGAAACACCATATATTTT. It is translated as CASSAETAISGNTIYF.

The chain carries TRBV19 and TRBJ2-7, with a tentative D call TRBD1 (8 bases). In germline, CDR1 is LNHDA, CDR2 SQIVND (reference sequence). This CDR3 region has 17 residues. V was cut by 6 bases and J by 3 bases, with 24 bases left in between. The CDR3 sequence: CASSRLGAGQDVYEQYF. CDR3 DNA sequence: TGTGCCAGTAGCCGATTAGGAGCGGGACAGGACGTCTACGAGCAGTACTTC. Full variable domain (missing parts from reference TRBV19 and TRBJ2-7): DGGITQSPKYLFRKEGQNVTLSCEQNLNHDAMYWYRQDPGQGLRLIYYSQIVNDFQKGDIAEGYSVSREKKESFPLTVTSAQKNPTAFYLCASSRLGAGQDVYEQYFGPGTRLTVT.

The genes are TRBV6-5 and TRBJ2-7; D unresolved. Deletions cut 10 bases from V and 2 bases from J, with 12 bases between. Germline V CDR1 and CDR2: MNHEY, SVGAGI. CDR3 length: 12 residues. The CDR3 spells CATTAATYEQYF. The CDR3 nucleotides read TGTGCCACCACGGCTGCCACCTACGAGCAGTACTTC.

This chain links TRBV3-1 (or the pseudogene TRBV3-2) with TRBJ2-3; 9 positions agree with TRBD1. CDR1 is LGHDT, CDR2 YNNKEL, per germline (reference sequence). Trimming removed 4 bases from V and 14 bases from J; junction bases left unmatched: 4. There are 11 residues in the CDR3. The CDR3 DNA follows: TGTGCCAGCAGCCCGGGACAGGGTTTGTATTTT. Translated: CASSPGQGLYF.

The genes are TRBV19 and TRBJ1-1, with TRBD1 as a possible D gene (6 bases). The length of the CDR3 is 13 residues. Trimming stripped 5 bases from V and 8 bases from J, with 15 bases between. The V gene's germline CDR1 is LNHDA and CDR2 SQIVND (reference sequence). CDR3 sequence: CASSLQGRIEAFF. CDR3 DNA sequence: TGTGCCAGTAGTTTGCAGGGGAGGATCGAAGCTTTCTTT.

The rearrangement uses TRBV7-2 and TRBJ1-4, with a possible D match to TRBD1 (6 bases). CDR1 is SGHTA and CDR2 is FQGNSA in the germline V gene. The CDR3 length is 15 residues. V shed 6 bases and J shed 3 bases, with 14 bases lying between them. The CDR3 here is CASRIGGNANEKLFF. Here the CDR3 DNA reads TGTGCCAGCAGAATAGGGGGAAACGCTAATGAAAAACTGTTTTTT.

The chain employs TRBV5-1 and TRBJ1-2, with 9 bases aligning to TRBD1. The CDR3 runs to 17 residues. Germline V CDR1 and CDR2: SGHRS, YFSETQ. Germline trimming cut 4 bases from V and 10 bases from J; bases unmatched to any gene: 20. The CDR3 region is CASSPSGTGSAVRDYTF. Here the CDR3 DNA reads TGCGCCAGCAGCCCCTCCGGGACAGGGTCAGCGGTGCGGGACTACACCTTC.

This clone occurred once. CDR3 protein: CASSELWSSYEQYF. For the CDR3, the DNA is TGTGCCAGCAGTGAACTATGGAGCTCCTACGAGCAGTACTTC. The chain is built from TRBV6-1 and TRBJ2-7; D uncertain. The CDR3 length is 14 residues. The germline V and J ends were trimmed by 2 bases and 0 bases, with 8 bases remaining between them. Germline values: CDR1 MNHNS, CDR2 SASEGT.

This sequence joins TRBV9 and TRBJ1-2, with 8 bases lining up with TRBD1. Germline assignment: CDR1 SGDLS and CDR2 YYNGEE. After removal of 3 bases from V and 1 base from J, the junction contained 11 bases not matched to a gene. The CDR3 consists of 17 residues. In nucleotides, the CDR3 is TGTGCCAGCAGCGCCTCTTCGGACAGGGTGAATAACTATGGCTACACCTTC. Its protein product is CASSASSDRVNNYGYTF.

The J gene is TRBJ2-6, the V gene TRBV2, with 7 bases that match TRBD1. Losses at the gene ends were 6 bases for V and 4 bases for J; bases not matched to a gene: 3. From germline, CDR1 is SNHLY and CDR2 FYNNEI. This CDR3 has 14 amino acids. The CDR3 sequence: CASSRGYGANVLTF. The CDR3 nucleotides read TGTGCCAGCAGCAGGGGGTACGGGGCCAACGTCCTGACTTTC.

V usage is TRBV19 and J usage is TRBJ2-2; 8 bases are shared with TRBD2. Germline V gene sequence: CDR1 LNHDA, CDR2 SQIVND (reference sequence). This CDR3 comprises 16 residues. CDR3 coding DNA: TGTGCTACAAATCCAGAGGCGGGACTAGGTTCCGGGGAGCTGTTTTTT. Its translation is CATNPEAGLGSGELFF.

The chain uses TRBV19 and TRBJ1-1; tentatively, D is TRBD1 (5 bases). Germline V gene lookup returns CDR1 LNHDA and CDR2 SQIVND (reference sequence). The V end lost 3 bases, the J end lost 5 bases, and 19 bases lay between the germline ends. This CDR3 contains 16 residues. CDR3 sequence (DNA): TGTGCCAGTAGTATTACAGGCGGGACCTGGGGGACTGAAGCTTTCTTT. Translated, it gives CASSITGGTWGTEAFF. Filled out from reference TRBV19 and TRBJ1-1, the complete variable domain reads DGGITQSPKYLFRKEGQNVTLSCEQNLNHDAMYWYRQDPGQGLRLIYYSQIVNDFQKGDIAEGYSVSREKKESFPLTVTSAQKNPTAFYLCASSITGGTWGTEAFFGQGTRLTVV.

V is TRBV6-5 and J is TRBJ1-1; D remains unclear. The V and J ends lost 9 bases and 0 bases respectively, with 5 bases between them. Germline CDR1 reads MNHEY; CDR2 reads SVGAGI. There are 11 residues in the CDR3. CDR3 sequence reads: CASQLNTEAFF. CDR3 bases: TGTGCCAGTCAACTGAACACTGAAGCTTTCTTT.

The V gene is TRBV7-9, the J gene TRBJ1-6; D is uncertain. The CDR3 length is 15 residues. V lost 5 bases and J lost 6, with 14 bases in between. Germline assignment: CDR1 SEHNR and CDR2 FQNEAQ (reference sequence). The CDR3 bases are TGTGCCAGCAGCCCCATGGGCGGTAGTAATTCACCCCTCCACTTT. It encodes CASSPMGGSNSPLHF.

V gene TRBV6-5 combines with J gene TRBJ2-7, with D tentatively TRBD1 (6 bases). This CDR3 contains 15 residues. V gave up 5 bases and J gave up 0 bases, with 14 bases separating them. Germline-derived CDR1 and CDR2 are MNHEY and SVGAGI. CDR3 in amino acids: CASSQNRDNSYEQYF. The CDR3 DNA is TGTGCCAGCAGTCAAAACAGGGACAACTCCTACGAGCAGTACTTC.

The gene calls are TRBV6-5 and TRBJ2-6; D remains unclear. The germline V gene encodes CDR1 MNHEY and CDR2 SVGAGI. V was pared by 0 bases and J by 4 bases, with 4 bases between. The CDR3 consists of 14 residues. DNA of the CDR3: TGTGCCAGCAGTTACTCCCGGGGGGCCAACGTCCTGACTTTC. This translates into CASSYSRGANVLTF.

This clone has just one count. The chain is built from TRBV12-3 or TRBV12-4 and TRBJ1-4; D is unclear. V was cut by 9 bases and J by 0 bases, with 8 bases left in between. The CDR3 runs to 13 residues. This CDR3 is CASAVATNEKLFF. In DNA, the CDR3 is TGTGCCAGTGCAGTTGCAACTAATGAAAAACTGTTTTTT.